These T cell receptor beta chains were read from a single sample in a study of CD8 T cell repertoires and HIV-1 epitope variants. This table comes from immunoSEQ multiplex PCR, and its TCRdb copy is limited to in-frame clones, with some not included. In the table there are fewer than 5,500 clones, 50% to 75% of which are singletons. No antigen has been identified for these receptors. Sample: cultured CD8+ T cells derived from PBMCs. These receptors all come from a male donor with HIV. CDR3s include the opening cysteine and the closing phenylalanine or tryptophan. D genes are given only for firm matches. Size is stated for part of the rows, as once, few or many counts, or as a class when the clone is expanded.

clone size	J gene	D gene	V gene	CDR3 protein	CDR3 DNA
NA	TRBJ2-1	TRBD2	TRBV7-6	CASSSDTSGYLRNEQFF	TGTGCCAGCAGCTCGGATACTAGCGGGTATTTGAGAAATGAGCAGTTCTTC
NA	TRBJ2-1	TRBD1	TRBV27	CASSPRDSSYNEQFF	TGTGCCAGCAGTCCTCGGGACAGCTCCTACAATGAGCAGTTCTTC
few	TRBJ1-3	NA	TRBV11-2	CASSFPSQGNSGNTIYF	TGTGCCAGCAGCTTCCCCTCGCAGGGTAACTCTGGAAACACCATATATTTT
NA	TRBJ2-1	NA	TRBV7-8	CASSLGAREQFF	TGTGCCAGCAGCTTAGGCGCTCGGGAGCAGTTCTTC
few	TRBJ1-2	NA	TRBV7-9	CASSPTGSYGYTF	TGTGCCAGCAGCCCGACAGGTAGCTATGGCTACACCTTC
NA	TRBJ2-7	NA	TRBV4-1	CASSQDLGRTYEQYF	TGCGCCAGCAGCCAAGATCTTGGAAGGACCTACGAGCAGTACTTC
once	TRBJ1-3	NA	TRBV10-3	CAISEPAGMTPGNTIYF	TGTGCCATCAGTGAGCCGGCAGGGATGACTCCTGGAAACACCATATATTTT
NA	TRBJ2-1	NA	TRBV2	CASSDQALRSYNEQFF	TGTGCCAGCAGTGATCAGGCATTGCGATCCTACAATGAGCAGTTCTTC
NA	TRBJ2-7	TRBD1	TRBV4-3	CASSQDFGQGVSYEQYF	TGCGCCAGCAGCCAAGATTTCGGACAGGGGGTATCCTACGAGCAGTACTTC
NA	TRBJ2-1	TRBD2	TRBV7-8	CASSLWTRAELNEQFF	TGTGCCAGCAGCTTGTGGACTAGGGCTGAGCTCAATGAGCAGTTCTTC
NA	TRBJ2-1	NA	TRBV6-6	CASSRPYNEQFF	TGTGCCAGCAGCCGACCCTACAATGAGCAGTTCTTC
NA	TRBJ2-2	NA	TRBV2	CASSWGRTGELFF	TGTGCCAGCAGTTGGGGCAGAACCGGGGAGCTGTTTTTT
NA	TRBJ2-1	NA	TRBV28	CASSKPLGFNEQFF	TGTGCCAGCAGTAAACCTCTAGGATTCAATGAGCAGTTCTTC
few	TRBJ1-1	NA	TRBV18	CASSPGPPWENTEAFF	TGTGCCAGCTCACCCGGACCTCCTTGGGAGAACACTGAAGCTTTCTTT
NA	TRBJ2-7	NA	TRBV27	CASSLSSAGWFYEQYF	TGTGCCAGCAGTTTATCGTCAGCCGGGTGGTTCTACGAGCAGTACTTC
few	TRBJ2-7	TRBD1	TRBV19	CASSMGTGPTYEQYF	TGTGCCAGTAGTATGGGGACAGGGCCAACCTACGAGCAGTACTTC
NA	TRBJ2-7	NA	TRBV11-2	CASSSSDGYEQYF	TGTGCCAGCAGCTCCTCGGACGGCTACGAGCAGTACTTC
few	TRBJ1-5	TRBD1	TRBV7-8	CASSLAGATGGMGQPQHF	TGTGCCAGCAGCTTAGCCGGGGCCACAGGGGGCATGGGTCAGCCCCAGCATTTT
NA	TRBJ2-3	NA	TRBV27	CASSLYEAADTQYF	TGTGCCAGCAGTCTGTATGAGGCCGCAGATACGCAGTATTTT
NA	TRBJ2-5	TRBD2	TRBV2	CASSDTSGGAETQYF	TGTGCCAGCAGTGACACTAGCGGGGGGGCCGAGACCCAGTACTTC
NA	TRBJ1-1	TRBD1	TRBV7-8	CASSLAITPGGGDTEAFF	TGTGCCAGCAGCTTAGCGATAACTCCAGGGGGAGGTGACACTGAAGCTTTCTTT
NA	TRBJ1-2	TRBD1	TRBV6-5	CASSPQGGADGYTF	TGTGCCAGCAGCCCTCAAGGGGGCGCGGATGGCTACACCTTC
few	TRBJ2-7	TRBD1	TRBV30	CAWSVKAQGISYEQYF	TGTGCCTGGAGTGTAAAGGCACAGGGGATCTCCTACGAGCAGTACTTC
NA	TRBJ2-1	TRBD2	TRBV5-8	CASSFVGLDRDNEQFF	TGTGCCAGCAGCTTTGTGGGACTAGATAGAGACAATGAGCAGTTCTTC
NA	TRBJ1-1	TRBD1	TRBV9	CASSVGDRGLNTEAFF	TGTGCCAGCAGCGTAGGGGACAGGGGCTTGAACACTGAAGCTTTCTTT